The present entry profiles one TCR beta chain with its context. Its antigen is currently unknown. Germline assignment: CDR1 SNHLY and CDR2 FYNNEI. The CDR3 has 18 amino acids. V lost 0 bases, J lost 5 bases, and 22 bases lay in between. TCRdb reprocessed the reads via MiXCR and lists one record per CDR3 protein. The table lists 750,000 to 950,000 distinct CDR3 sequences, 25% to 30% of them singletons. The entry originates in a study of T cell repertoires in cytomegalovirus infection. The rearrangement uses TRBV2 and TRBJ2-5; tentative D call: TRBD1 (8 bases). Here the sequenced sample was cultured CD8+ T cells from PBMCs, taken from culture after CMV antigen stimulation. This receptor was identified in a human donor in good health (CMV status not recorded). Some clones in this sample may be carry-over from other donors' samples. Written as DNA, the CDR3 is TGTGCCAGCAGTGAAGCCGCGACAGGGGTCGGACTAGTGGAGACCCAGTACTTC. The encoded protein is CASSEAATGVGLVETQYF.